The sequence of this TCR beta chain was determined in a study of T-cell memory formation after mild COVID-19. As for the study in general: The TCR clusters were mostly specific to one donor. Overall study results and limits: Contracting clones, day 15 to 85, had balanced CD4/CD8, and later expanders favored CD4+.

Each CDR3 protein is one row after TCRdb ran MiXCR on the 5' RACE reads. The sample yields approximately 490,000 distinct CDR3 sequences, around 21% seen once. Germline lookup yields CDR1 SGHVS and CDR2 FQNEAQ. This CDR3 comprises 17 residues. V shed 2 bases and J 5 bases; nucleotides not matched to a gene: 7. On this clonotype: What it binds is not known.

This chain uses TRBV7-8 with TRBJ2-3; the match to TRBD2 covers 13 bases. This TCR came from an adult woman who had mild COVID-19 (a few samples of this study predate the infection). Cell type and time point are not known. The sample consisted of PBMCs or a T cell subset sorted from them (not recorded which). CDR3 nucleotides: TGTGCCAGCAGCTTATGGACTAGCGGGGGCTCGCAAGATACGCAGTATTTT. This gives the protein CASSLWTSGGSQDTQYF.